The present T cell receptor (beta chain) was sequenced within a study of cytomegalovirus exposure and HLA in healthy donors. Findings and limits, study-wide: The study designated around 150 TCR beta chains cytomegalovirus-associated. HLA allele associations emerged for about 16,000 TCR beta sequences in a later analysis, at 0.05 false discovery rate. Most TCR sequences showed up rarely, but some public TCRs showed up in many donors. Reportedly, cytomegalovirus status was diagnosed with high sensitivity and specificity.

Germline-derived CDR1 and CDR2 are SEHNR and FQNEAQ (reference sequence). The CDR3 spans 14 residues. V lost 1 base and J 0 bases, leaving 6 bases between the germline ends. 13 Jbeta primers and 60 Vbeta primers were used for the PCR. The assay was immunoSEQ multiplex PCR, and TCRdb's table has in-frame clones only and misses some. The sample carries 120,000 or so clones, around 80% recorded once. As to this clone: Its target is unknown.

J is TRBJ1-1 and V is TRBV7-9; no clear D gene. This clonotype originated in a man aged 25 to 40 in good health and CMV-seropositive. The specimen sequenced was PBMCs. The CDR3 sequence is CASSLGQVNTEAFF. CDR3 bases: TGTGCCAGCAGCTTAGGTCAGGTGAACACTGAAGCTTTCTTT.